The 11 T cell receptor beta chains listed next were all sequenced from one sample in a study of T cells in Graves' hyperthyroidism and ophthalmopathy. Amplification targeted TCR beta CDR3 regions from RNA transcripts. HTBI primers drove first-round RT-PCR of the TCR CDR3. TCRdb itself ran the multiplex PCR reads through MiXCR, one entry per CDR3 protein. The table records around 300,000 distinct CDR3 sequences, about an eighth of them present only once. Sequencing used blood. Every receptor here comes from a woman aged 40 to 50 with Graves' hyperthyroidism.

This rearrangement joins TRBV13 to TRBJ2-3; D may be TRBD2 (7 bases). V was pared by 3 bases and J by 3 bases, with 10 bases between. In germline, CDR1 is PRHDT, CDR2 FYEKMQ (reference sequence). This CDR3 contains 14 residues. The CDR3 sequence: CASSLGGQTDTQYF. The DNA of the CDR3 is TGTGCCAGCAGCTTGGGGGGGCAGACAGATACGCAGTATTTT.

This clonotype was detected ten times or more. This sequence joins TRBV2 and TRBJ2-1; TRBD2 agrees at 10 bases. The CDR3 runs to 15 residues. V dropped 6 bases and J dropped 3; count of bases not matched to a gene: 5. The germline gives CDR1 SNHLY, CDR2 FYNNEI. In nucleotides, the CDR3 is TGTGCCAGCAGGGATATAGCGGGAGGCTACAATGAGCAGTTCTTC. This codes for CASRDIAGGYNEQFF.

There are many counts of this clonotype. The chain links TRBV18 to TRBJ2-1, with D hard to call. The CDR3 runs to 12 residues. The ends were cut back, 1 base at V and 6 bases at J, with 4 bases in the middle. CDR1 is KGHSH, CDR2 LQKENI, per germline. The DNA of the CDR3 is TGTGCCAGCTCACCACAGGGCAATGAGCAGTTCTTC. Translation gives CASSPQGNEQFF.

This clonotype was picked up many times. The chain links TRBV2 to TRBJ2-6, with 10 bases fitting TRBD1. CDR1 SNHLY and CDR2 FYNNEI come from the germline V gene. V trimming: 6 bases; J trimming: 2 bases; junction bases outside the gene matches: 1. This CDR3 contains 15 residues. Written as DNA, the CDR3 is TGTGCCAGCAGCGGACAGGGGGCTGGGGCCAACGTCCTGACTTTC. This gives the protein CASSGQGAGANVLTF.

This clonotype was seen a handful of times. The chain couples TRBV5-8 to TRBJ1-5; no reliable D call. V lost 0 bases and J 0 bases, leaving 4 bases between the germline ends. Germline values: CDR1 SGHTS, CDR2 YDEGEE. This CDR3 comprises 14 residues. CDR3 coding DNA: TGTGCCAGCAGCTTGGGACATAGCAATCAGCCCCAGCATTTT. This codes for CASSLGHSNQPQHF.

This clonotype came up many times. The chain employs TRBV6-5 and TRBJ2-3; 16 nucleotides line up with TRBD2. Looked up from germline, CDR1 is MNHEY and CDR2 is SVGAGI. The CDR3 loop spans 21 amino acids. Unmatched junction bases numbered 13, after V lost 2 bases and J lost 2 bases. The CDR3 reads CASSYGGRAGTSGRATDTQYF. Here the CDR3 DNA reads TGTGCCAGCAGTTACGGAGGACGGGCCGGGACTAGCGGGAGGGCCACAGATACGCAGTATTTT.

This clonotype showed up just a few times. The chain couples TRBV12-3 or TRBV12-4 to TRBJ2-3; 11 positions match TRBD2. V shed 3 bases, J shed 4 bases, and the junction held 6 bases outside the gene matches. The CDR3 totals 16 residues. The CDR3 is CASSFAVSGRADTQYF. As DNA, the CDR3 is TGTGCCAGCAGTTTTGCAGTTAGCGGGAGGGCAGATACGCAGTATTTT.

This clonotype was observed many times. The V gene is TRBV12-5, the J gene TRBJ2-5; D gene uncertain. V was pared by 5 bases and J by 5 bases, with 12 bases between. CDR1 LGHNT and CDR2 FRNRAP come from the germline V gene. This CDR3 spans 13 amino acids. CDR3: CASGLPGPETQYF. The CDR3 DNA follows: TGTGCTAGTGGTCTCCCCGGCCCGGAGACCCAGTACTTC.

This clonotype was detected ten times or more. This rearrangement joins TRBV19 to TRBJ2-2, with D possibly matching TRBD1 (6 bases). Germline V CDR1 and CDR2: LNHDA, SQIVND (reference sequence). CDR3 length: 13 amino acids. Between the trimmed V and J ends, which lost 9 bases and 5 bases, there was a span of 13 bases. The CDR3 loop reads CASQQGLTGELFF. The CDR3 region has the DNA TGTGCCAGCCAGCAGGGGCTTACCGGGGAGCTGTTTTTT.

The V call is TRBV5-1, the J call TRBJ2-6; tentatively, D is TRBD1 (6 bases). The CDR3 totals 15 residues. Germline CDR1 and CDR2: SGHRS and YFSETQ. Between the trimmed V and J ends, which lost 4 bases and 6 bases, there was a span of 14 bases. The CDR3 is CASSPDRQAANVLTF. DNA of the CDR3: TGCGCCAGCAGCCCTGACCGACAGGCGGCCAACGTCCTGACTTTC.

V is TRBV20-1 and J is TRBJ1-1, with D possibly being TRBD1 (5 bases). Between the trimmed V and J ends, which lost 0 bases and 2 bases, there was a span of 16 bases. The CDR3 loop spans 16 amino acids. Germline CDR1 and CDR2: DFQATT and SNEGSKA (reference sequence). The CDR3 sequence is CSARDPTHQGNTEAFF. The CDR3, as DNA: TGCAGTGCTAGAGATCCCACCCACCAGGGCAACACTGAAGCTTTCTTT.